The entry below gives a single T cell receptor (beta chain) sequence along with its context. The data stem from a study of Ad26.COV2.S vaccination and SARS-CoV-2 variants. Assay: immunoSEQ multiplex PCR; the TCRdb copy retains only in-frame clones and omits some. Of 400,000 to 450,000 clones listed, roughly 91% are singletons. The sample's treatment: around 19 received Ad26.COV2.S at low or high dose, single or two shots; about 5 received placebo; per-sample allocation not given. Sampling was performed 63 days after the first vaccine or placebo injection. Wuhan-strain spike was delivered by a replication-incompetent Ad26 vector. Trimming shortened V by 5 bases and J by 5 bases, and 17 bases separated the two germline ends. Germline V lookup: CDR1 SGDLS, CDR2 YYNGEE. The CDR3 length is 14 residues.

The receptor's source is a person aged 18-65 years who received the Ad26.COV2.S COVID-19 vaccine or a placebo. V is TRBV9 and J is TRBJ2-7; D may be TRBD2 (6 bases). Sequenced material: peripheral blood, taken in a trial of Ad26.COV2.S vaccine versus placebo. In DNA, the CDR3 is TGTGCCAGCAGTCAAAAAGGCGGGATTAACGAGCAGTACTTC. It specifies CASSQKGGINEQYF.